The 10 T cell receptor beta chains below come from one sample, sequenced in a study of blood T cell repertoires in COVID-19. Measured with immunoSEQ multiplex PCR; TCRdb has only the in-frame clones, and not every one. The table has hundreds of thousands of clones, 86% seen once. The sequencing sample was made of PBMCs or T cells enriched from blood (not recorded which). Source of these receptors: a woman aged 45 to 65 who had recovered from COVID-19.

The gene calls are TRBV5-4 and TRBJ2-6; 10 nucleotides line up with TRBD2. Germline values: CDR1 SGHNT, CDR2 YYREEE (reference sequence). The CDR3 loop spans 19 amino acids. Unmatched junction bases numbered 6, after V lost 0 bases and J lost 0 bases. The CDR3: CASSLGLAGFPSGANVLTF. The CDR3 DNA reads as TGTGCCAGCAGCTTGGGACTAGCGGGCTTTCCCTCTGGGGCCAACGTCCTGACTTTC.

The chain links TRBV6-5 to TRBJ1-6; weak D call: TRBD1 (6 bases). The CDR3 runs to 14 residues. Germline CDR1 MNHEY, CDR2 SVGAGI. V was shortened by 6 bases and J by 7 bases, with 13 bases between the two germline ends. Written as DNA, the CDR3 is TGTGCCAGCAGGTCAGGGGCGCGGAATTCACCCCTCCACTTT. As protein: CASRSGARNSPLHF.

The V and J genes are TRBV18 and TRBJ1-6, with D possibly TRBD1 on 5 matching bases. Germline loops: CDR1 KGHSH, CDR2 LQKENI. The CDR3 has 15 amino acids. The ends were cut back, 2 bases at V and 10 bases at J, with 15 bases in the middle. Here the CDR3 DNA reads TGTGCCAGCTCACCAGCGACTAATCGGGGGTCACCCCTCCACTTT. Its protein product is CASSPATNRGSPLHF.

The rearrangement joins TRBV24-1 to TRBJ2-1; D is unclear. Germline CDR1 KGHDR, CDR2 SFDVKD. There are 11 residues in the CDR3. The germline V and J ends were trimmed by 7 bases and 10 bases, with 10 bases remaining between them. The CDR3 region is CATSLGPEQFF. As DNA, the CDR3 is TGTGCCACCAGCCTCGGTCCCGAGCAGTTCTTC.

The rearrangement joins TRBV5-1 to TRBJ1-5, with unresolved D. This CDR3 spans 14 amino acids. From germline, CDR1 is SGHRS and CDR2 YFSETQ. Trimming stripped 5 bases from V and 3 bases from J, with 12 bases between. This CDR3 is CASRPGPTNQPQHF. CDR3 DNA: TGCGCCAGCAGACCCGGTCCCACCAATCAGCCCCAGCATTTT. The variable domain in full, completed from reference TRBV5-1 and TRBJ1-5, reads KAGVTQTPRYLIKTRGQQVTLSCSPISGHRSVSWYQQTPGQGLQFLFEYFSETQRNKGNFPGRFSGRQFSNSRSEMNVSTLELGDSALYLCASRPGPTNQPQHFGDGTRLSIL.

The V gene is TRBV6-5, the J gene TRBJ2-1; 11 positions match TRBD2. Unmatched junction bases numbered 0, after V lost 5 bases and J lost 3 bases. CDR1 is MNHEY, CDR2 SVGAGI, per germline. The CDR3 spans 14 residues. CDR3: CASSTSGSYNEQFF. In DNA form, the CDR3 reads TGTGCCAGCAGTACTAGCGGGAGCTACAATGAGCAGTTCTTC.

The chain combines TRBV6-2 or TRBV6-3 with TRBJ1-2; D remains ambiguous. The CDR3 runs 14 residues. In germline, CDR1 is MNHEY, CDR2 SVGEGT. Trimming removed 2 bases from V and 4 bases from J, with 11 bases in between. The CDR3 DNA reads TGTGCCAGCAGTTACGCGGCCCTGGGCTATGGCTACACCTTC. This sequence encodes CASSYAALGYGYTF.

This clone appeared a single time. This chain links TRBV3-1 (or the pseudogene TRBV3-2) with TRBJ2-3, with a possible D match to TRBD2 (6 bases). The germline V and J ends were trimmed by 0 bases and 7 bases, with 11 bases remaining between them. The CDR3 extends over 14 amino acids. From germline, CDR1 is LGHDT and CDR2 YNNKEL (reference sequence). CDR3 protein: CASSQEASAYTQYF. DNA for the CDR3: TGTGCCAGCAGCCAAGAGGCTAGCGCGTATACGCAGTATTTT.

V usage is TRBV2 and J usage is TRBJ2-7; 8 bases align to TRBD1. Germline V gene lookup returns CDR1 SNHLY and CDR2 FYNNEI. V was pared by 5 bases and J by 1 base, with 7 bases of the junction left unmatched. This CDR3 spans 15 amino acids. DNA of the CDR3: TGTGCCAGCAGTATGTTGACAGGGGTATCCTACGAGCAGTACTTC. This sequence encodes CASSMLTGVSYEQYF.

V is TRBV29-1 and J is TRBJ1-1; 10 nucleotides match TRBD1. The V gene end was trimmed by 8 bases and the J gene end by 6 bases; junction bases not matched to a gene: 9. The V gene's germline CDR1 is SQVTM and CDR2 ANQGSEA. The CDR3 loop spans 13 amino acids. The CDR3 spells CSIPGQGSAEAFF. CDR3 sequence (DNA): TGCAGCATACCGGGACAGGGGAGTGCTGAAGCTTTCTTT.